This T cell receptor beta chain was found in a study of T-cell memory formation after mild COVID-19. Points from the study as a whole: Shrinking CD4+ clones resided mostly in CM and EM, and CD8+ ones in EMRA.

This clonotype was picked up many times. Its antigen is not identified. Sample barcodes and UMIs were carried by the TCR alpha and TCR beta cDNA libraries that 5'RACE generated with constant-segment primers. TCRdb redid the calling of the 5' RACE reads with MiXCR, one entry per CDR3 protein. The sample shows roughly 450,000 distinct CDR3 sequences, 18% of them seen only once. This sequence was found in a young man who had mild COVID-19 (a few samples of this study predate the infection). Cell type and time point are not known. Input material: PBMCs or a T cell subset sorted from them (not recorded which).

DNA for the CDR3: TGTGCCAGCAGCTTGGGGGCGGGGTCCTACAATGAGCAGTTCTTC. Amino acid sequence: CASSLGAGSYNEQFF. The chain combines TRBV7-3 with TRBJ2-1; D possibly matches TRBD1 or TRBD2 (6 bases each). Germline V gives CDR1 SGHTA, CDR2 FQGTGA. The CDR3 has 15 amino acids. V lost 3 bases and J lost 1, with 10 bases in between. Variable domain in full (rest from reference TRBV7-3 and TRBJ2-1): GAGVSQTPSNKVTEKGKYVELRCDPISGHTALYWYRQSLGQGPEFLIYFQGTGAADDSGLPNDRFFAVRPEGSVSTLKIQRTERGDSAVYLCASSLGAGSYNEQFFGPGTRLTVL.